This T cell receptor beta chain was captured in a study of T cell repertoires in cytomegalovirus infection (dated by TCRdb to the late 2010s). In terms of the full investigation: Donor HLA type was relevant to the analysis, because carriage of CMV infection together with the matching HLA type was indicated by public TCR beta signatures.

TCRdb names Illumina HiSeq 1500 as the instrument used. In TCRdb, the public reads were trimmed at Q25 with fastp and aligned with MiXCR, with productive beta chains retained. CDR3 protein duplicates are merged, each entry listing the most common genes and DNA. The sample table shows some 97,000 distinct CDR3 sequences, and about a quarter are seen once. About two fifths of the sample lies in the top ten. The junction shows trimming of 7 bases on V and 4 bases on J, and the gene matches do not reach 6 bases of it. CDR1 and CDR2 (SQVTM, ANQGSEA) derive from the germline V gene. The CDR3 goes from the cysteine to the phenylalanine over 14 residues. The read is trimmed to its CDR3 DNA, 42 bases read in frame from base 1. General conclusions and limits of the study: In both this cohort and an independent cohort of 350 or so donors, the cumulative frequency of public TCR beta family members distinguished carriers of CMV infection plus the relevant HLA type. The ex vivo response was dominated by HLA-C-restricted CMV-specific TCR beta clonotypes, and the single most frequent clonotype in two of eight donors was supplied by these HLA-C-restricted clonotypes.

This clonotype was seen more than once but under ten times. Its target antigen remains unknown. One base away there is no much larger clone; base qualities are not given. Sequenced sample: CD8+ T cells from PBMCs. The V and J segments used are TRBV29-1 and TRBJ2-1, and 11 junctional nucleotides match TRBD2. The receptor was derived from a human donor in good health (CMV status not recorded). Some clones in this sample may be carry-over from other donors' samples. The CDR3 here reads CSAYPSGRYNEQFF. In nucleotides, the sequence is TGCAGCGCCTACCCTAGCGGGAGGTACAATGAGCAGTTCTTC.